The 11 T cell receptor beta chains given below trace back to one sample, sequenced in a study of blood T cell repertoires in COVID-19. The repertoire was sequenced with immunoSEQ multiplex PCR; TCRdb's copy has only in-frame clones and lacks some. The sample carries some 210,000 clones, approximately 90% recorded once. The specimen sequenced was peripheral blood. Receptors were obtained from a woman in her thirties or forties with acute or convalescent COVID-19.

This chain uses TRBV5-5 with TRBJ2-2, with 7 bases that match TRBD1. The germline V gene encodes CDR1 SGHKS and CDR2 YYEKEE (reference sequence). V was pared by 0 bases and J by 5 bases, with 1 base of the junction left unmatched. The CDR3 extends over 14 amino acids. The DNA for the CDR3 is TGTGCCAGCAGCTTGGGACAGGGAACCGGGGAGCTGTTTTTT. It yields the protein CASSLGQGTGELFF.

J is TRBJ2-3 and V is TRBV19; 12 bases agree with TRBD2. The CDR3 runs 17 residues. CDR1 LNHDA and CDR2 SQIVND come from the germline V gene (reference sequence). V was clipped by 7 bases and J by 0 bases; unmatched bases: 8. CDR3 DNA: TGTGCCAGTATGGGATCTAGCGGGGGGGTTAGCACAGATACGCAGTATTTT. Amino acids: CASMGSSGGVSTDTQYF.

About this clone itself: Because the CDR3's place on the DNA is in doubt, the DNA is left out and the CDR3 is given as listed by TCRdb. The chain recombines TRBV21-1 with TRBJ2-1; the table's D call of TRBD1 was not tested on the DNA. TRBV21-1 is designated a pseudogene. Ends included, the CDR3 has 18 residues. CDR3 in amino acids: CASSKGFGQGAHRNEQFF.

This chain uses TRBV5-1 with TRBJ2-5; 13 bases align to TRBD2. Trimming took 3 bases from V and 5 from J; bases not matched to a gene: 4. CDR3 size: 15 residues. Germline V gene sequence: CDR1 SGHRS, CDR2 YFSETQ. Here the CDR3 DNA reads TGCGCCAGCAGCTATACTAGCGGGGGGGCGGAGACCCAGTACTTC. Translated, it gives CASSYTSGGAETQYF.

This chain connects TRBV5-4 to TRBJ2-5, with 10 bases identical to TRBD1. The CDR3 runs 15 residues. Germline V gene sequence: CDR1 SGHNT, CDR2 YYREEE (reference sequence). The trim removed 4 bases at V and 2 bases at J, leaving 5 bases unmatched. The CDR3 region is CASSPTGGVQETQYF. The CDR3 coding sequence is TGTGCCAGCAGCCCGACAGGGGGCGTACAAGAGACCCAGTACTTC.

The chain carries TRBV7-8 and TRBJ1-2, with TRBD1 as a possible D gene (6 bases). This CDR3 is 15 amino acids long. Trimming removed 7 bases at V and 4 bases at J, with 19 bases between. Germline values: CDR1 SGHVS, CDR2 FQNEAQ. CDR3 amino acids: CASIESDSVTYGYTF. CDR3 bases: TGTGCCAGCATCGAGTCGGACAGTGTAACCTATGGCTACACCTTC.

The V and J genes are TRBV6-5 and TRBJ2-2, with D unclear. The CDR3 is 15 amino acids. The germline V gene has CDR1 MNHEY and CDR2 SVGAGI. V lost 6 bases and J 3 bases, leaving 14 bases between the germline ends. The CDR3 nucleotides read TGTGCCAGCAGCCACGGGTTCCGTTACACCGGGGAGCTGTTTTTT. This gives the protein CASSHGFRYTGELFF.

The chain couples TRBV24-1 to TRBJ1-5; tentatively, D is TRBD1 (6 bases). The CDR3 length is 12 residues. Germline-derived CDR1 and CDR2 are KGHDR and SFDVKD. Trimming removed 1 base from V and 13 bases from J, with 10 bases in between. CDR3 amino acids: CATSDFGQTQHF. In DNA form, the CDR3 reads TGTGCCACCAGTGATTTCGGACAGACTCAGCATTTT.

This clone was found once. This chain joins TRBV21-1 and TRBJ1-1; TRBD1, the table's D call, was not compared with the DNA. TRBV21-1 is shown as a pseudogene. CDR3 length: 17 amino acids. The CDR3 DNA follows: TGTGCCAGCGGGGGGCAGGGGGCAATGAAGATGAACACTGAAGCTTTCTTT. This translates into CASGGQGAMKMNTEAFF.

V is TRBV19 and J is TRBJ1-6, with a tentative D call TRBD1 (5 bases). The germline gives CDR1 LNHDA, CDR2 SQIVND (reference sequence). The CDR3 contains 17 residues. Trimming left V 4 bases short and J 11 bases short, with 24 bases between. CDR3 sequence: CASSRVGTGGKNPPLHF. In nucleotides, the CDR3 is TGTGCCAGTAGTAGGGTCGGGACGGGGGGAAAGAATCCACCCCTCCACTTT.

The chain uses TRBV2 and TRBJ2-7, with D possibly matching TRBD2 (5 bases). This CDR3 has 11 amino acids. Trimming shortened V by 10 bases and J by 6 bases, and 13 bases separated the two germline ends. CDR1 and CDR2 (germline): SNHLY, FYNNEI. The CDR3 nucleotides are TGTGCCACCCTGTGGGCGGGCGAGCAGTACGTC. It is translated as CATLWAGEQYV.